This is a list of T cell receptor beta chains from one sample in a study of OX40 agonist ivuxolimab in advanced cancers. Libraries were prepared by immunoSEQ multiplex PCR; TCRdb keeps only in-frame clonotypes and omits some of them. The table lists about 100,000 clones, nearly 90% of them singletons. The sequenced sample was CD4+ or CD8+ T cells sorted from blood, obtained in a trial of the OX40 agonist ivuxolimab. The receptors originated from an adult with an advanced solid tumor such as melanoma, head and neck, liver or kidney cancer. Both conserved end residues are part of each CDR3. The order of the fields is J gene, D gene, clone size, V gene, CDR3 protein, CDR3 DNA. A D gene is named only where the DNA matches it firmly. The size entry is marked missing in some rows and otherwise reads once, few, many or a size class.

J: TRBJ2-7
D: TRBD2
size: NA
V: TRBV28
CDR3: CASSLLGTSSEQYF
DNA: TGTGCCAGCAGTTTATTGGGGACTAGCTCCGAGCAGTACTTC

J: TRBJ2-1
D: TRBD1
size: NA
V: TRBV28
CDR3: CASRPRDRDGNEQFF
DNA: TGTGCCAGCAGGCCCCGGGACAGGGATGGCAATGAGCAGTTCTTC

J: TRBJ2-3
D: TRBD2
size: NA
V: TRBV2
CDR3: CASSSTSGIGNTQYF
DNA: TGTGCCAGCAGCTCGACTAGCGGGATTGGGAATACGCAGTATTTT

J: TRBJ1-5
D: TRBD1
size: NA
V: TRBV19
CDR3: CASTILPGTGSGQPQHF
DNA: TGTGCCAGTACTATACTCCCCGGGACAGGGTCGGGTCAGCCCCAGCATTTT

J: TRBJ2-4
D: TRBD1
size: NA
V: TRBV19
CDR3: CASSGQGQFGAKNIQYF
DNA: TGTGCCAGTAGTGGACAGGGGCAATTCGGGGCCAAAAACATTCAGTACTTC

J: TRBJ2-7
D: NA
size: NA
V: TRBV27
CDR3: CASRNSRWYEQYF
DNA: TGTGCCAGCAGGAACTCCCGCTGGTACGAGCAGTACTTC

J: TRBJ2-2
D: NA
size: NA
V: TRBV10-3
CDR3: CAISGHRTGELFF
DNA: TGTGCCATCAGTGGACACAGAACCGGGGAGCTGTTTTTT

J: TRBJ2-7
D: NA
size: NA
V: TRBV7-9
CDR3: CASSLQGGSYEQYF
DNA: TGTGCCAGCAGCTTACAGGGTGGCTCCTACGAGCAGTACTTC

J: TRBJ1-2
D: TRBD1
size: NA
V: TRBV4-2
CDR3: CASSQEQGAGYTF
DNA: TGTGCCAGCAGCCAAGAACAGGGGGCAGGCTACACCTTC

J: TRBJ1-1
D: TRBD1
size: NA
V: TRBV5-1
CDR3: CASRTGPNTEAFF
DNA: TGCGCCAGCAGGACAGGGCCGAACACTGAAGCTTTCTTT

J: TRBJ1-1
D: TRBD1
size: NA
V: TRBV19
CDR3: CASNRGKTSYTEAFF
DNA: TGTGCCAGTAACAGGGGGAAAACATCATACACTGAAGCTTTCTTT

J: TRBJ1-4
D: NA
size: NA
V: TRBV6-5
CDR3: CASSNWGSGNEKLFF
DNA: TGTGCCAGCAGCAACTGGGGGTCTGGTAATGAAAAACTGTTTTTT

J: TRBJ2-5
D: NA
size: once
V: TRBV5-1
CDR3: CASSLDSHPQETQYF
DNA: TGCGCCAGCAGCTTAGACTCACACCCTCAAGAGACCCAGTACTTC

J: TRBJ1-4
D: NA
size: NA
V: TRBV6-1
CDR3: CASSDRQRNEKLFF
DNA: TGTGCCAGCAGTGATCGACAGAGGAATGAAAAACTGTTTTTT

J: TRBJ2-3
D: NA
size: NA
V: TRBV5-1
CDR3: CASSSGTTGRTDTQYF
DNA: TGCGCCAGCAGCTCCGGGACAACCGGCCGCACAGATACGCAGTATTTT

J: TRBJ1-5
D: NA
size: NA
V: TRBV5-1
CDR3: CASSLQGWQPQHF
DNA: TGCGCCAGCAGCTTGCAGGGATGGCAGCCCCAGCATTTT

J: TRBJ2-4
D: NA
size: NA
V: TRBV19
CDR3: CASSIVGLAKNIQYF
DNA: TGTGCCAGTAGTATAGTCGGACTAGCCAAAAACATTCAGTACTTC

J: TRBJ2-5
D: NA
size: NA
V: TRBV7-3
CDR3: CASSLGAGETQYF
DNA: TGTGCCAGCAGCTTGGGGGCAGGAGAGACCCAGTACTTC

J: TRBJ2-2
D: NA
size: once
V: TRBV27
CDR3: CASSFLNTGELFF
DNA: TGTGCCAGCAGTTTCCTCAACACCGGGGAGCTGTTTTTT

J: TRBJ1-5
D: TRBD1
size: NA
V: TRBV6-5
CDR3: CASRDRVPGQPQHF
DNA: TGTGCCAGCAGAGACAGGGTGCCAGGTCAGCCCCAGCATTTT

J: TRBJ2-2
D: TRBD1
size: NA
V: TRBV30
CDR3: CAWVDRAGELFF
DNA: TGTGCCTGGGTCGACAGGGCCGGGGAGCTGTTTTTT

J: TRBJ2-7
D: NA
size: NA
V: TRBV12-2
CDR3: CASRCSGGRYEQYF
DNA: TGTGCAAGTCGCTGTTCAGGGGGGAGATACGAGCAGTACTTC

J: TRBJ2-7
D: NA
size: NA
V: TRBV5-1
CDR3: CASSTGDGQKYYEQYF
DNA: TGCGCCAGCAGCACCGGGGACGGACAGAAATACTACGAGCAGTACTTC

J: TRBJ1-2
D: TRBD1
size: NA
V: TRBV5-4
CDR3: CASSLEGARGYTF
DNA: TGTGCCAGCAGCTTGGAGGGGGCTCGTGGCTACACCTTC

J: TRBJ1-1
D: NA
size: few
V: TRBV30
CDR3: CAWSNRADTEAFF
DNA: TGTGCCTGGAGTAACAGGGCCGACACTGAAGCTTTCTTT

J: TRBJ1-5
D: NA
size: NA
V: TRBV7-6
CDR3: CASSLAVSRAPQHF
DNA: TGTGCCAGCAGCTTAGCGGTGTCTCGGGCGCCCCAGCATTTT

J: TRBJ2-7
D: TRBD2
size: NA
V: TRBV6-6
CDR3: CASSYSGGRTYEQYF
DNA: TGTGCCAGCAGTTACTCGGGCGGGAGAACGTACGAGCAGTACTTC

J: TRBJ1-2
D: NA
size: NA
V: TRBV18
CDR3: CASSPEGAGTPSTSYGYTF
DNA: TGTGCCAGCTCACCAGAGGGCGCAGGAACTCCTTCCACGAGCTATGGCTACACCTTC

J: TRBJ2-2
D: NA
size: NA
V: TRBV29-1
CDR3: CSTIVGGANTGELFF
DNA: TGCAGCACTATCGTTGGGGGCGCGAACACCGGGGAGCTGTTTTTT

J: TRBJ2-7
D: NA
size: NA
V: TRBV28
CDR3: CASSLVWASYEQYF
DNA: TGTGCCAGCAGTTTGGTCTGGGCATCCTACGAGCAGTACTTC

J: TRBJ1-6
D: TRBD1
size: once
V: TRBV9
CDR3: CASSPRDRGRSPLHF
DNA: TGTGCCAGCAGCCCCCGGGACAGGGGTCGGTCACCCCTCCACTTT

J: TRBJ2-7
D: NA
size: NA
V: TRBV5-4
CDR3: CASSPARGGNNEQYF
DNA: TGTGCCAGCAGCCCGGCTAGGGGGGGCAATAACGAGCAGTACTTC

J: TRBJ2-6
D: NA
size: once
V: TRBV9
CDR3: CASSVEGTGANVLTF
DNA: TGTGCCAGCAGCGTAGAGGGGACTGGGGCCAACGTCCTGACTTTC

J: TRBJ2-7
D: NA
size: NA
V: TRBV6-1
CDR3: CASSLIRARGYEQYF
DNA: TGTGCCAGTTCACTTATTAGGGCCCGAGGCTACGAGCAGTACTTC

J: TRBJ2-1
D: NA
size: NA
V: TRBV6-5
CDR3: CASSYMPLSEQFF
DNA: TGTGCCAGCAGTTATATGCCCCTCAGTGAGCAGTTCTTC